This TCR beta chain is from a study of regulatory T cells in long-lasting Graves disease. Study results and limitations: The number of shared public clonotypes was higher in persistent patients (approximately 2,600) than new patients (more than 850).

As for time point: newly diagnosed GD, antithyroid drugs for less than 3 months. Preparation of the TCR library used RNA extracted from PBMCs. This clonotype was counted ten times or more. As yet, its antigen is unknown. This CDR3 region has 14 residues. V shed 2 bases and J 6 bases; nucleotides not matched to a gene: 7. Per germline, CDR1 SGHKS and CDR2 YYEKEE (reference sequence). CDR3-region Arm-PCR and iRepertoire HTBI primers produced the TCR beta libraries. TCRdb itself ran the multiplex PCR reads through MiXCR, one entry per CDR3 protein. The sample includes hundreds of thousands of distinct CDR3 sequences, about 16% of them seen just once. The same sample was also studied in work on T cells in Graves' hyperthyroidism and ophthalmopathy. Per that study: Peripheral blood also featured most of the thyroid clonotypes expanded above 0.001.

The source material was peripheral blood mononuclear cells (PBMCs), sampled at new diagnosis, from a patient treated with antithyroid drugs. This TCR was sampled from a woman aged 35-60 years with Graves disease. V usage is TRBV5-5 and J usage is TRBJ2-7; 8 bases align to TRBD1. CDR3 sequence (DNA): TGTGCCAGCAGCTTCGGTCAGGGGGCAGGCGAGCAGTACTTC. This codes for CASSFGQGAGEQYF.